The subject of this entry is one T cell receptor (beta chain). Its antigen is still unknown. Base qualities are not provided; no much larger clone lies one nucleotide away. CD4+ T cells from unexposed donors were collected before the COVID-19 pandemic (2011-2018). After less than 13 days of culture, CD4+ T cells were isolated with the EasySep CD4+ T cell isolation kit. Unexposed donor CD4+ T cells were tested for reactivity to SARS-CoV-2 S and N and four common cold coronavirus spike pools, as cell number allowed. PBMCs were cultured at approximately 2 million per well in IMDM supplemented with 5% human AB serum and roughly 10 IU/ml IL-2. Half of the culture medium was replaced with fresh IL-2-containing medium on days 3 and 7. In general, every peptide culture condition was set up in three replicate wells. The leukapheresis product for the unexposed donors was obtained through commercial purchase. PBMCs were isolated from leukapheresis product or whole blood by Ficoll-Paque PLUS gradient centrifugation. PBMCs were either cryopreserved at -140°C or used fresh in the expansion assay. The QIAamp Micro DNA Kit was used to extract genomic DNA from the CD4+ T cells.

This entry is derived from a study of CD4 T cells in relation to SARS-CoV-2 and coronaviruses (dated by TCRdb to about 2021). A note on the overall study: In the ViraFEST assay, PBMCs were grown with antigen for nine to eleven days, and TCR beta CDR3s were then sequenced to identify antigen-specific clonal expansions. An HIV-1 Nef peptide pool or a no-peptide culture served as the negative reference condition. Shared crossreactive spike epitopes were mapped to their HLA restriction using patient-derived lymphoblastoid cell lines. For other donors in the study, expansion assays were sequenced with a different, Illumina-based TCR-beta assay. At the level of individual TCR clonotypes, the study evaluated whether memory CD4+ T cells crossreact between the spike proteins of SARS-CoV-2 and those of common cold coronaviruses. The Adaptive Biotechnologies TCR-sequencing kit was used to sequence samples from three pre-COVID donors and the naive versus memory experiments, while other data came from Illumina-based sequencing. Summary of the overall study and its limitations: The study was limited by small numbers of patients and tested TCRs. Around two thirds of donors had memory CD4+ clonotypes that crossrecognized SARS-CoV-2 and at least one common cold coronavirus spike. Significantly weaker SARS-CoV-2-driven expansion was shown by crossreactive clones than by monoreactive clones, consistent with antigenic imprinting. Crossreactivity analysis was centred on spike protein, so crossreactivity against other viral proteins was not assessed. Pre-pandemic and post-infection samples were not both contributed by any donor, so tracing of the source of pre-existing responses was limited.

To prepare the library, the immunoSEQ multiplex PCR assay was applied. On the study's bioinformatics: During preprocessing, nonproductive sequences were discarded, as were any CDR3s that did not begin with C, did not end with F or W, or were shorter than 7 amino acids. The MANAFEST web app was used to call antigen-specific clonotypes on the basis of expansion compared with the reference and with other culture wells. A clone was considered positive if the clone showed significant expansion compared with the reference culture in 2 of 3 replicate wells at an FDR below 0.05. Positive clones also required significant expansion versus all other tandem wells and an odds ratio above 5. Pairwise Levenshtein distance, computed with the stringdist R package after three terminal residues were trimmed from each end, was used as the measure of CDR3 homology. TCRdb holds this immuneACCESS table with in-frame rearrangements only. Some clones are missing; in checked studies, unresolved V genes explain under half, and the rest has no known cause. The V and J calls and clone size come from that table; D and trimming were worked out from the DNA. This sample is represented by roughly 25,000 clones; around four fifths of them were singletons. The top ten constitute roughly a sixth of the sample.

The sample comprised CD4+ T cells from PBMCs, cultured in vitro. The source of this sequence is a human donor in good health.

This receptor carries the CDR3 CASSLTPNSFYEQYF. DNA sequence: TGTGCCAGCAGCCTTACTCCAAATAGTTTCTACGAGCAGTACTTC. The chain links TRBV9 with TRBJ2-7, with the D gene not clear enough to name. Between the V and J ends, shortened by 4 bases and 3 bases respectively, the junction contains 17 bases. Including the terminal cysteine and phenylalanine, the CDR3 comprises 15 residues. Only the CDR3 portion is preserved as DNA: 45 bases, with reading frame beginning at the first base. CDR1 and CDR2, per the germline V gene, are SGDLS and YYNGEE.